The subject of this entry is one T cell receptor (beta chain). Antigen: not known. V dropped 6 bases and J dropped 4 bases, with 6 bases sitting between them. This CDR3 has 10 residues. Germline V gene lookup returns CDR1 SQVTM and CDR2 ANQGSEA. TCRdb ran MiXCR on the 5' RACE reads and lists one entry per CDR3 protein. The sample includes over 500,000 distinct CDR3 sequences, roughly a fifth of them seen just once. These data come from a study of identical twins. Study-level points and caveats: Cord blood's abundant beta clonotypes had fewer insertions, unlike memory repertoires.

A further study also used this sample, focusing on T cells expressing NK-cell markers. In that study: Sequenced donors, eight in total, included seven who were HCMV-seropositive and one who was seronegative. In several experiments, sorting was restricted to alpha-beta TCR T cells by an anti-gamma-delta TCR antibody.

Sequenced sample: CD4+ T cells sorted from blood. The TCR was taken from a woman aged 18-35 years in good health. The chain joins TRBV29-1 to TRBJ1-2; D is uncertain. The CDR3 is CSVPGYGYTF. For the CDR3, the DNA is TGCAGCGTCCCAGGCTATGGCTACACCTTC.